The 22 T cell receptor beta chains reported below all come from one sample, sequenced in a study of blood T cells in healthy people across ages. Primed by a sample-barcoded 5' primer and a J-beta primer mix, a second PCR proceeded for roughly 6 to 12 cycles. TCRdb re-derived calls from the 5' RACE reads in MiXCR, one entry per CDR3 protein. The table records 650,000 to 800,000 distinct CDR3 sequences, around 45% of them present only once. The sequenced sample was blood. Receptors were obtained from a man aged 55 to 70 in good health.

The rearrangement links TRBV6-1 to TRBJ2-7; D may be TRBD1 (6 bases). Per the germline V gene, CDR1 is MNHNS and CDR2 is SASEGT. Trimming removed 5 bases from V and 3 bases from J, with 17 bases in between. This CDR3 is built from 15 residues. The CDR3 sequence is CASSRNGQGNYEQYF. The CDR3 bases are TGTGCCAGCAGTCGAAACGGCCAGGGGAACTACGAGCAGTACTTC.

This clonotype was picked up a small number of times. The V and J genes are TRBV4-3 and TRBJ1-5, with D maybe TRBD1 (5 bases). V shed 0 bases and J shed 6 bases, with 12 bases lying between them. Germline V gene data show CDR1 as LGHNA and CDR2 as YSLEER. CDR3 length: 15 amino acids. CDR3 sequence: CASSQDSFGGQPQHF. The CDR3 DNA reads TGCGCCAGCAGCCAAGATTCTTTCGGGGGTCAGCCCCAGCATTTT.

The chain links TRBV4-3 to TRBJ2-6; 10 bases are a match to TRBD1. This CDR3 comprises 17 residues. From germline, CDR1 is LGHNA and CDR2 YSLEER. The J segment lost 2 bases and the V segment lost 2 bases, leaving 3 bases of the junction unmatched. The CDR3 protein is CASSQTTGGAGANVLTF. The CDR3 DNA follows: TGCGCCAGCAGCCAAACGACAGGGGGCGCTGGGGCCAACGTCCTGACTTTC.

This clonotype has just a few counts. V and J are TRBV29-1 and TRBJ2-3; D unresolved. The CDR3 has 14 residues. Trimming took off 6 bases at V and 3 bases at J, with 16 bases between the two ends. CDR1 SQVTM and CDR2 ANQGSEA come from the germline V gene. The chain's CDR3 is CSVPLKGPTDTQYF. In DNA form, the CDR3 reads TGCAGCGTCCCTTTAAAGGGTCCAACAGATACGCAGTATTTT.

The J gene is TRBJ2-7, the V gene TRBV6-6; 10 bases map to TRBD2. The CDR3 contains 15 residues. CDR1 and CDR2 from the germline V gene are MNHNY and SVGAGI (reference sequence). Trimming removed 6 bases from V and 9 bases from J; junction bases left unmatched: 14. CDR3 nucleotide sequence: TGTGCCAGCAGCCCTAGCGGGGGTGCTTCTGGGCGGCAGTACTTC. Residues: CASSPSGGASGRQYF.

V usage is TRBV10-3 and J usage is TRBJ2-7, with TRBD2 matching 10 bases. J gave up 7 bases and V 4 bases, and 10 bases lay outside the gene matches. The germline CDR1 and CDR2 sequences are ENHRY and SYGVKD. The CDR3 extends over 15 amino acids. In nucleotides, the CDR3 is TGTGCCATCAGTGGGAGCGGGGGGGACTACAATGAGCAGTACTTC. Protein sequence: CAISGSGGDYNEQYF.

The V gene is TRBV7-8, the J gene TRBJ2-1; the D gene is possibly TRBD2 (7 bases). Germline V gene data show CDR1 as SGHVS and CDR2 as FQNEAQ. The CDR3 length is 14 residues. V lost 0 bases and J 8 bases, leaving 11 bases between the germline ends. The CDR3 DNA reads TGTGCCAGCAGCTTAGCTACGGGGGGCCATGAGCAGTTCTTC. Encoded protein: CASSLATGGHEQFF.

As for this clonotype: A much larger clonotype is one base distant, so this may be a read error. This rearrangement joins TRBV18 to TRBJ2-7; no clear D. This CDR3 comprises 12 residues. The germline V and J ends were trimmed by 3 bases and 5 bases, with 8 bases remaining between them. Germline CDR1 and CDR2: KGHSH and LQKENI. CDR3 bases: TGTGCCAGCTCACCTAAGGAAGACGAGCAGTACTTC. This gives the protein CASSPKEDEQYF.

The CDR3 DNA is TGTGCCAGCAGTTCCACTAGCGGGGGTAGATACAATGAGCAGTTCTTC. Its translation: CASSSTSGGRYNEQFF. The chain is built from TRBV6-5 and TRBJ2-1; TRBD2 agrees at 11 bases. The ends lost 4 bases at V and 4 bases at J; junction bases unmatched: 6. The CDR3 spans 16 residues. From germline, CDR1 is MNHEY and CDR2 SVGAGI.

This clonotype occurred a few times. V and J are TRBV20-1 and TRBJ2-3; 7 bases fit TRBD2. The CDR3 totals 17 residues. Germline trimming cut 3 bases from V and 2 bases from J; bases unmatched to any gene: 14. Germline values: CDR1 DFQATT, CDR2 SNEGSKA (reference sequence). CDR3 DNA sequence: TGCAGTGCTAGTCCCAGGCTCGGCGGGGGTCACACAGATACGCAGTATTTT. Protein sequence: CSASPRLGGGHTDTQYF.

This clonotype was seen a few times. V gene TRBV6-2 or TRBV6-3 combines with J gene TRBJ2-1, with a tentative D call TRBD1 (5 bases). Germline values: CDR1 MNHEY, CDR2 SVGEGT. The CDR3 extends over 17 amino acids. The V gene lost 0 bases and the J gene lost 4 bases, with 16 bases spanning the gap. The CDR3 loop reads CASSYSGPEGVYNEQFF. In DNA form, the CDR3 reads TGTGCCAGCAGTTACTCAGGACCCGAAGGGGTATACAATGAGCAGTTCTTC.

This clonotype was picked up a small number of times. The chain couples TRBV24-1 to TRBJ2-4; D is unclear. The germline gives CDR1 KGHDR, CDR2 SFDVKD. V gave up 4 bases and J gave up 8 bases, with 14 bases separating them. There are 14 residues in the CDR3. CDR3 bases: TGTGCCACCAGTGACCCCGGATCCGTATACATTCAGTACTTC. It encodes CATSDPGSVYIQYF.

V is TRBV13 and J is TRBJ1-4, with D maybe TRBD1 (6 bases). V was pared by 5 bases and J by 7 bases, with 17 bases between. Germline assignment: CDR1 PRHDT and CDR2 FYEKMQ (reference sequence). This CDR3 has 15 amino acids. CDR3 protein: CASSHRDTVIEKLFF. As DNA, the CDR3 is TGTGCCAGCAGCCACCGGGACACGGTTATTGAAAAACTGTTTTTT. Full variable domain (outside the CDR3, taken from reference TRBV13 and TRBJ1-4): AAGVIQSPRHLIKEKRETATLKCYPIPRHDTVYWYQQGPGQDPQFLISFYEKMQSDKGSIPDRFSAQQFSDYHSELNMSSLELGDSALYFCASSHRDTVIEKLFFGSGTQLSVL.

This clonotype occurred a few times. V usage is TRBV6-2 or TRBV6-3 and J usage is TRBJ2-1, with 8 bases fitting TRBD2. With V trimmed by 4 bases and J by 5 bases, 16 bases remained unmatched. CDR3 size: 18 residues. Germline assignment: CDR1 MNHEY and CDR2 SVGEGT. CDR3 protein: CASSFSLLNGGAHNEQFF. CDR3 DNA: TGTGCCAGCAGTTTTTCACTTTTGAACGGGGGGGCTCACAATGAGCAGTTCTTC.

A remark on this clonotype: One end of the junction varies from germline; a read error may be responsible. The V call is TRBV12-3 or TRBV12-4, the J call TRBJ1-1, with 8 bases matching TRBD1. The CDR3 has 14 residues. DNA for the CDR3: TGTGCCAGCAGTTGGGGACAGGCGAACGCTGAAGCTTTCTTT. It codes for CASSWGQANAEAFF.

This clonotype was seen only once. This chain links TRBV28 with TRBJ1-4; no reliable D call. Between the trimmed V and J ends, which lost 7 bases and 8 bases, there was a span of 17 bases. The CDR3 length is 14 residues. The germline V gene has CDR1 MDHEN and CDR2 SYDVKM. CDR3 DNA sequence: TGTGCCAGCACTACTGGGAGTGTGGGCGAAAAACTGTTTTTT. Translated, it gives CASTTGSVGEKLFF. Drawing the rest from reference TRBV28 and TRBJ1-4, the complete variable domain is DVKVTQSSRYLVKRTGEKVFLECVQDMDHENMFWYRQDPGLGLRLIYFSYDVKMKEKGDIPEGYSVSREKKERFSLILESASTNQTSMYLCASTTGSVGEKLFFGSGTQLSVL.

V and J are TRBV7-6 and TRBJ2-1; D is possibly TRBD2 (6 bases). The V and J ends lost 3 bases and 5 bases respectively, with 11 bases between them. CDR3 length equals 14 residues. Germline V gene data show CDR1 as SGHVS and CDR2 as FNYEAQ. The CDR3 DNA sequence: TGTGCCAGCAGCTTGGAAAGGAGGGACAATGAGCAGTTCTTC. Its translation is CASSLERRDNEQFF.

The rearrangement uses TRBV10-3 and TRBJ2-3; D possibly corresponds to TRBD1 (7 bases). Deletions cut 2 bases from V and 3 bases from J, with 12 bases between. Germline CDR1 ENHRY, CDR2 SYGVKD. The CDR3 runs 15 residues. The CDR3 DNA reads TGTGCCATCAGTGAGACAGGGGAGGTGACAGATACGCAGTATTTT. This encodes CAISETGEVTDTQYF.

The chain joins TRBV5-6 to TRBJ1-1, with D unresolved. V was pared by 6 bases and J by 4 bases, with 10 bases between. CDR3 size: 12 residues. Germline V lookup: CDR1 SGHDT, CDR2 YYEEEE. CDR3 DNA: TGTGCCAGCACCCGAACTGGCACTGAAGCTTTCTTT. It encodes CASTRTGTEAFF. Full variable domain (missing parts from reference TRBV5-6 and TRBJ1-1): DAGVTQSPTHLIKTRGQQVTLRCSPKSGHDTVSWYQQALGQGPQFIFQYYEEEERQRGNFPDRFSGHQFPNYSSELNVNALLLGDSALYLCASTRTGTEAFFGQGTRLTVV.

This clonotype was counted only a few times. J is TRBJ2-1 and V is TRBV14; TRBD2 matches 15 bases. This CDR3 is 17 amino acids long. J lost 7 bases, V lost 1 base, and 5 bases had no gene match. Germline CDR1 SGHDN, CDR2 FVKESK. In nucleotides, the CDR3 is TGTGCCAGCAGCCAAGGAAAAGGGACTAGCGGGGGGAATGAGCAGTTCTTC. This gives the protein CASSQGKGTSGGNEQFF.

This clonotype is a singleton in its sample. V is TRBV7-2 and J is TRBJ2-7; D gene ambiguous. Trimming cost V 2 bases and J 10 bases, with 18 bases left between them. There are 14 residues in the CDR3. Germline-derived CDR1 and CDR2 are SGHTA and FQGNSA. The CDR3 sequence is CASSLWSSLEAQYF. CDR3 bases: TGTGCCAGCAGCTTATGGAGTTCCCTAGAGGCCCAGTACTTC.

This clonotype appeared a few times. This chain links TRBV5-1 with TRBJ2-1; TRBD2 matches 8 bases. With V trimmed by 0 bases and J by 3 bases, 5 bases remained unmatched. Germline-derived CDR1 and CDR2 are SGHRS and YFSETQ. The CDR3 extends over 16 amino acids. Written as DNA, the CDR3 is TGCGCCAGCAGCTTGGGTACTAGCGGATACTACAATGAGCAGTTCTTC. Translating it yields CASSLGTSGYYNEQFF.